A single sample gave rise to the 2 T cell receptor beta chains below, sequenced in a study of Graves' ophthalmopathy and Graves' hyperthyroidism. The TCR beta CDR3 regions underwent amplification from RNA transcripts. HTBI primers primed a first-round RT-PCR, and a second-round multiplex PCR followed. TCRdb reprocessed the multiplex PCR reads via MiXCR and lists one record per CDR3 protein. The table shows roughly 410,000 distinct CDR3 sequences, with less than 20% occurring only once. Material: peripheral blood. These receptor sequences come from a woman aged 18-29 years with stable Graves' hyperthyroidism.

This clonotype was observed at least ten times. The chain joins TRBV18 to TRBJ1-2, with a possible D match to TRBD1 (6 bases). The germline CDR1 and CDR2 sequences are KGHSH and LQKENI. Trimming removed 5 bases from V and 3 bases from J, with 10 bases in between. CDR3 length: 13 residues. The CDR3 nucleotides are TGTGCCAGCTCAGATCGGACAGACTATGGCTACACCTTC. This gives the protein CASSDRTDYGYTF.

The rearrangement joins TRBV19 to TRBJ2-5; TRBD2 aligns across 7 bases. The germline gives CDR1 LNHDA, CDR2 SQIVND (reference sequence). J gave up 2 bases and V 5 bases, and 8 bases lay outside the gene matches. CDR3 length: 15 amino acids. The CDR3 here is CASSAQGGSQETQYF. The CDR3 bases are TGTGCCAGTAGTGCCCAGGGAGGGTCTCAAGAGACCCAGTACTTC.